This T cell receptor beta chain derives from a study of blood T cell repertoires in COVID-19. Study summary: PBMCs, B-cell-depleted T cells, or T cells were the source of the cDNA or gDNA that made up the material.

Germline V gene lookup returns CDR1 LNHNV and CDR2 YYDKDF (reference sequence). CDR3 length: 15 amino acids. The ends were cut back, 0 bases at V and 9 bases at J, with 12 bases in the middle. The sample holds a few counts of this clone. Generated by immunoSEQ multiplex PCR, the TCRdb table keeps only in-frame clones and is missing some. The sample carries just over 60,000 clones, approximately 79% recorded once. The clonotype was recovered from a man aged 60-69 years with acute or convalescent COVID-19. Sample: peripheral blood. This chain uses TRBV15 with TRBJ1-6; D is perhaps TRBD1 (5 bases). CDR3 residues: CATSRDRAGLSPLHF. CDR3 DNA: TGTGCCACCAGCAGAGATAGGGCAGGGCTTTCACCCCTCCACTTT.